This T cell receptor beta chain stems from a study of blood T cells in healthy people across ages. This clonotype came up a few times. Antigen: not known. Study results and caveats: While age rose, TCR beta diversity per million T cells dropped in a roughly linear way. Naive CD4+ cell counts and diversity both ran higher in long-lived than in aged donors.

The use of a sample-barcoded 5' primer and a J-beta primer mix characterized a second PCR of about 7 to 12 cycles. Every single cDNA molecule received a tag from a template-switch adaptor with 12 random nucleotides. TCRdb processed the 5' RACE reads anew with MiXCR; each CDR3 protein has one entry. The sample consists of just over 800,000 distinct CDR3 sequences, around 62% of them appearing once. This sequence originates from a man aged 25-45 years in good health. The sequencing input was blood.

The CDR3 DNA follows: TGTGCCAGCAGCGTAGCGGGGTTAGACAATCAGCCCCAGCATTTT. This codes for CASSVAGLDNQPQHF. The rearrangement uses TRBV9 and TRBJ1-5, with no clear D. Germline V CDR1 and CDR2: SGDLS, YYNGEE. The CDR3 totals 15 residues. Between the trimmed V and J ends, which lost 0 bases and 3 bases, there was a span of 10 bases.